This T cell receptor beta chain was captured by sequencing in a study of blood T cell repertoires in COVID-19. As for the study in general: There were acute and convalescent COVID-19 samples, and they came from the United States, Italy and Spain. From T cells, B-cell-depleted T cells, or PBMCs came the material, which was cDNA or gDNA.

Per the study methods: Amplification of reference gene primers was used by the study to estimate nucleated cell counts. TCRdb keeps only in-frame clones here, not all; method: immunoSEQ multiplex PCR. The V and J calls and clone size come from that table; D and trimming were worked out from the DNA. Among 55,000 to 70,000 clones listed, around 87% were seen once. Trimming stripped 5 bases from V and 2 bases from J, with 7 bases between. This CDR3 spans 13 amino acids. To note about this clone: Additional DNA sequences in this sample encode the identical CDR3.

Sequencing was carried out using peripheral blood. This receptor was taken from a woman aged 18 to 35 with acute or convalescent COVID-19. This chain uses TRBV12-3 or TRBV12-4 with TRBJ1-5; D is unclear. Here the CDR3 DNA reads TGTGCCAGCAGTCTCTCGGGCAATCAGCCCCAGCATTTT. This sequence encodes CASSLSGNQPQHF.